Listed here are 29 T cell receptor beta chains from one sample, sequenced in a study of Tregs in tolerant kidney transplant recipients. Generated by immunoSEQ multiplex PCR, the TCRdb table keeps only in-frame clones and is missing some. The table shows around 16,000 clones, with 90% to 95% occurring only once. Material for sequencing was CD8+ T cells from blood. The receptor source for this set is a human donor in good health.

The chain combines TRBV7-6 with TRBJ2-3; 8 bases align to TRBD2. V was pared by 10 bases and J by 3 bases, with 6 bases of the junction left unmatched. The CDR3 is made up of 13 amino acids. Germline V gene lookup returns CDR1 SGHVS and CDR2 FNYEAQ. This CDR3 is CATAGGYTDTQYF. CDR3 bases: TGTGCCACCGCGGGGGGTTATACAGATACGCAGTATTTT.

The CDR3 DNA reads TGTGCCAGCAGGGAGGGAAACACCATATATTTT. Translated: CASREGNTIYF. The genes are TRBV2 and TRBJ1-3; D is ambiguous. Germline V gene lookup returns CDR1 SNHLY and CDR2 FYNNEI. Trimming took 6 bases from V and 4 from J, leaving 4 bases between them. The CDR3 is made up of 11 amino acids.

The chain is built from TRBV4-3 and TRBJ1-6, with unresolved D. The V and J ends lost 4 bases and 7 bases respectively, with 17 bases between them. Germline values: CDR1 LGHNA, CDR2 YSLEER. The CDR3 consists of 16 residues. This CDR3 is CASSPIGVSANSPLHF. The CDR3 DNA sequence: TGCGCCAGCAGCCCTATTGGCGTAAGCGCAAATTCACCCCTCCACTTT.

The chain has TRBV7-9 and TRBJ2-1; D might be TRBD2 (5 bases). The CDR3 loop spans 14 amino acids. CDR1 and CDR2 (germline): SEHNR, FQNEAQ (reference sequence). The germline V and J ends were trimmed by 4 bases and 3 bases, with 10 bases remaining between them. This CDR3 is CASSSVAFYNEQFF. The CDR3 region has the DNA TGTGCCAGCAGCTCCGTAGCGTTCTACAATGAGCAGTTCTTC.

The genes are TRBV7-9 and TRBJ2-7, with D uncertain. Per the germline V gene, CDR1 is SEHNR and CDR2 is FQNEAQ (reference sequence). Trimming cost V 3 bases and J 6 bases, with 9 bases left between them. The CDR3 contains 12 residues. In DNA, the CDR3 is TGTGCCAGCAGCTTTACCGAAGCCGAGCAGTACTTC. Translation gives CASSFTEAEQYF.

V gene TRBV10-2 combines with J gene TRBJ2-7, with unresolved D. This CDR3 spans 11 amino acids. The V end lost 8 bases, the J end lost 4 bases, and 9 bases lay between the germline ends. Germline V gene sequence: CDR1 WSHSY, CDR2 SAAADI. The CDR3 region has the DNA TGCGCCAGCCTCGGCAATTACGAGCAGTACTTC. The encoded protein is CASLGNYEQYF.

The chain uses TRBV7-9 and TRBJ1-1; D uncertain. The CDR3 contains 16 residues. Between the trimmed V and J ends, which lost 5 bases and 1 base, there was a span of 17 bases. CDR1 SEHNR and CDR2 FQNEAQ come from the germline V gene (reference sequence). The CDR3 region has the DNA TGTGCCAGCAGCCCCCGGAGTAATGGTGGGAACACTGAAGCTTTCTTT. Its translation is CASSPRSNGGNTEAFF.

This clone was recorded once. This chain joins TRBV11-2 and TRBJ1-4, with D perhaps matching TRBD1 (5 bases). This CDR3 is 14 amino acids long. Trimming stripped 6 bases from V and 12 bases from J, with 20 bases between. Germline assignment: CDR1 SGHAT and CDR2 FQNNGV. The DNA of the CDR3 is TGTGCCAGCAGTCCCGCCGGGGCTGCAGGTGAACTGTTTTTT. Its protein is CASSPAGAAGELFF.

This chain uses TRBV11-3 with TRBJ2-3; D not certain. The CDR3 totals 17 residues. Per the germline V gene, CDR1 is SGHNT and CDR2 is YENEEA. V lost 1 base and J lost 2, with 16 bases in between. In DNA, the CDR3 is TGTGCCAGCAGCTTAGTGGGCATTGGGCGATTCACAGATACGCAGTATTTT. This encodes CASSLVGIGRFTDTQYF.

The V gene is TRBV4-1, the J gene TRBJ1-5, with unresolved D. V dropped 4 bases and J dropped 7 bases, with 14 bases sitting between them. This CDR3 has 14 residues. Germline lookup yields CDR1 MGHRA and CDR2 YSYEKL. CDR3: CASSLSNRGQPQHF. CDR3 nucleotide sequence: TGCGCCAGCAGCCTGAGTAATCGGGGACAGCCCCAGCATTTT.

By proportion, this clone is medium-sized (0.01 to 0.1%). CDR3 DNA: TGTGCCAGCAGTTTAACGTACAGGGAGGGTGAAAAACTGTTTTTT. It codes for CASSLTYREGEKLFF. The rearrangement joins TRBV27 to TRBJ1-4, with D perhaps TRBD1 (6 bases). V lost 2 bases to trimming and J lost 7 bases, with 14 bases between them. This CDR3 contains 15 residues. From germline, CDR1 is MNHEY and CDR2 SMNVEV (reference sequence).

The V and J genes are TRBV13 and TRBJ1-2, with TRBD1 identical over 7 bases. CDR3 length: 12 residues. Germline trimming cut 4 bases from V and 11 bases from J; bases unmatched to any gene: 7. CDR1 is PRHDT, CDR2 FYEKMQ, per germline (reference sequence). The CDR3 here is CASSSRQGGYTF. CDR3 nucleotide sequence: TGTGCCAGCAGCTCCCGACAGGGAGGATACACCTTC.

This clone was seen once. The V gene is TRBV7-9, the J gene TRBJ2-2, with D perhaps TRBD1 or TRBD2 (6 bases each). V was trimmed by 2 bases and J by 4 bases, leaving 14 bases between them. CDR1 is SEHNR, CDR2 FQNEAQ, per germline (reference sequence). The CDR3 runs to 16 residues. This chain's CDR3 is CASSLTPRGATGELFF. CDR3 nucleotide sequence: TGTGCCAGCAGCTTAACGCCAAGGGGGGCCACCGGGGAGCTGTTTTTT. Full variable domain (missing parts from reference TRBV7-9 and TRBJ2-2): DTGVSQNPRHKITKRGQNVTFRCDPISEHNRLYWYRQTLGQGPEFLTYFQNEAQLEKSRLLSDRFSAERPKGSFSTLEIQRTEQGDSAMYLCASSLTPRGATGELFFGEGSRLTVL.

The J gene is TRBJ2-3, the V gene TRBV15, with 7 bases identical to TRBD1. Trimming cost V 0 bases and J 9 bases; bases outside gene matches: 15. CDR1 and CDR2 from the germline V gene are LNHNV and YYDKDF (reference sequence). The CDR3 sequence is 17 residues long. The CDR3 region is CATSRDETGHVILTQYF. The CDR3 coding sequence is TGTGCCACCAGCAGAGATGAGACAGGGCACGTAATTCTGACGCAGTATTTT.

V is TRBV29-1 and J is TRBJ1-2; 9 bases are shared with TRBD1. J lost 4 bases, V lost 4 bases, and 7 bases had no gene match. Per germline, CDR1 SQVTM and CDR2 ANQGSEA. This CDR3 region has 14 residues. The DNA of the CDR3 is TGCAGCGTTGTCCCGGCGGACAGGGGCTATGGCTACACCTTC. This translates into CSVVPADRGYGYTF.

The V call is TRBV7-4, the J call TRBJ1-2, with D hard to call. Germline V CDR1 and CDR2: SGHVT, SQSDAQ. Trimming removed 6 bases at V and 9 bases at J, with 23 bases between. The CDR3 loop spans 15 amino acids. DNA for the CDR3: TGTGCCAGCAGTCCAGTATACCCCCGCCGCGGACGCTACACCTTC. Its translation is CASSPVYPRRGRYTF. The full variable domain, with the rest looked up from reference TRBV7-4 and TRBJ1-2, is GAGVSQSPRYKVAKRGRDVALRCDSISGHVTLYWYRQTLGQGSEVLTYSQSDAQRDKSGRPSGRFSAERPERSVSTLKIQRTEQGDSAVYLCASSPVYPRRGRYTFGSGTRLTVV.

This clone was detected a few times. The chain joins TRBV10-3 to TRBJ1-3; D ambiguous. Trimming cost V 3 bases and J 0 bases, with 15 bases left between them. Germline V gives CDR1 ENHRY, CDR2 SYGVKD. The CDR3 length is 17 residues. CDR3 in amino acids: CAISDVDADPSGNTIYF. The CDR3 DNA reads TGTGCCATCAGTGATGTGGACGCGGACCCCTCTGGAAACACCATATATTTT.

The chain has TRBV19 and TRBJ1-2; D gene uncertain. The germline CDR1 and CDR2 sequences are LNHDA and SQIVND (reference sequence). CDR3 length equals 13 residues. The V and J ends lost 7 bases and 2 bases respectively, with 11 bases between them. CDR3 sequence: CASTLGGNYGYTF. For the CDR3, the DNA is TGTGCCAGTACCCTTGGCGGGAACTATGGCTACACCTTC.

The V call is TRBV5-6, the J call TRBJ2-1, with D tentatively TRBD2 (6 bases). The CDR3 is 17 amino acids. The germline V gene encodes CDR1 SGHDT and CDR2 YYEEEE. V was pared by 0 bases and J by 0 bases, with 13 bases between. The CDR3 reads CASSLGVSGPSYNEQFF. In DNA form, the CDR3 reads TGTGCCAGCAGCTTGGGGGTTAGCGGACCCTCCTACAATGAGCAGTTCTTC.

In DNA form, the CDR3 reads TGTGCCAGCAGCTTAGTAACTACGAAAAACATTCAGTACTTC. It is translated as CASSLVTTKNIQYF. The rearrangement joins TRBV7-9 to TRBJ2-4; D gene uncertain. This CDR3 comprises 14 residues. V lost 1 base to trimming and J lost 4 bases, with 8 bases between them. The germline V gene has CDR1 SEHNR and CDR2 FQNEAQ (reference sequence).

The genes are TRBV4-3 and TRBJ2-1; D is perhaps TRBD1 (5 bases). V was clipped by 0 bases and J by 4 bases, with 10 bases between them. This CDR3 has 15 amino acids. Germline V gene data show CDR1 as LGHNA and CDR2 as YSLEER. Written as DNA, the CDR3 is TGCGCCAGCAGCCAAGATCACAGGCTGTACAATGAGCAGTTCTTC. It encodes CASSQDHRLYNEQFF.

The chain recombines TRBV11-1 with TRBJ2-5; 11 nucleotides agree with TRBD2. The CDR3 spans 14 residues. Per germline, CDR1 SGHAT and CDR2 FQDESV (reference sequence). V dropped 3 bases and J dropped 3; count of bases not matched to a gene: 0. The CDR3 region has the DNA TGTGCCAGCAGCTTGGGACTAGCGGAAGAGACCCAGTACTTC. Translating gives CASSLGLAEETQYF.

V and J are TRBV6-9 and TRBJ1-2; the D gene is possibly TRBD1 (5 bases). The V gene lost 0 bases and the J gene lost 6 bases, with 11 bases spanning the gap. This CDR3 contains 14 residues. Germline lookup yields CDR1 MNHGY and CDR2 SVAAGI. The CDR3 nucleotides read TGTGCCAGCAGTTATTCCGACAGTTGGGATGGCTACACCTTC. The encoded protein is CASSYSDSWDGYTF.

This chain uses TRBV7-9 with TRBJ2-3; D unclear. The germline gives CDR1 SEHNR, CDR2 FQNEAQ (reference sequence). The CDR3 contains 15 residues. V lost 6 bases to trimming and J lost 5 bases, with 18 bases between them. The CDR3: CASSYHYKPGDTQYF. The CDR3 DNA reads TGTGCCAGCAGTTACCACTACAAACCTGGAGATACGCAGTATTTT. Full variable domain (missing parts from reference TRBV7-9 and TRBJ2-3): DTGVSQNPRHKITKRGQNVTFRCDPISEHNRLYWYRQTLGQGPEFLTYFQNEAQLEKSRLLSDRFSAERPKGSFSTLEIQRTEQGDSAMYLCASSYHYKPGDTQYFGPGTRLTVL.

The genes are TRBV29-1 and TRBJ2-3; D possibly corresponds to TRBD1 (6 bases). V lost 3 bases, J lost 1 base, and 14 bases lay in between. Per germline, CDR1 SQVTM and CDR2 ANQGSEA. This CDR3 spans 15 amino acids. The CDR3 nucleotides are TGCAGCGTTGAGTTATGGGACATGGGCACAGATACGCAGTATTTT. This sequence encodes CSVELWDMGTDTQYF.

The DNA for the CDR3 is TGTGCCAGCAGCGGAAGGATGGGTCAGCCCCAGCATTTT. Its protein product is CASSGRMGQPQHF. This chain connects TRBV9 to TRBJ1-5; D is uncertain. The CDR3 is made up of 13 amino acids. The germline V and J ends were trimmed by 3 bases and 6 bases, with 10 bases remaining between them. Germline V CDR1 and CDR2: SGDLS, YYNGEE.

DNA for the CDR3: TGTGCCAGCAGCGTAGAACCGGGAGAATCAGATACGCAGTATTTT. It translates to CASSVEPGESDTQYF. J is TRBJ2-3 and V is TRBV9, with D tentatively TRBD2 (6 bases). Germline CDR1 SGDLS, CDR2 YYNGEE. CDR3 length: 15 residues. Trimming shortened V by 0 bases and J by 4 bases, and 12 bases separated the two germline ends.

The rearrangement uses TRBV11-2 and TRBJ1-1; no definite D call. The CDR3 consists of 11 residues. V lost 4 bases to trimming and J lost 7 bases, with 7 bases between them. The germline CDR1 and CDR2 sequences are SGHAT and FQNNGV. CDR3 in amino acids: CASSWEHEAFF. In nucleotides, the CDR3 is TGTGCCAGCAGCTGGGAGCATGAAGCTTTCTTT.

This chain joins TRBV4-2 and TRBJ1-2; tentative D call: TRBD1 (5 bases). The CDR3 runs 17 residues. CDR1 LGHNA and CDR2 YNFKEQ come from the germline V gene. The V end lost 4 bases, the J end lost 1 base, and 19 bases lay between the germline ends. The CDR3, as DNA: TGTGCCAGCAGCCTTGGCCGTGACAGCTACATTAACTATGGCTACACCTTC. This encodes CASSLGRDSYINYGYTF.